This T cell receptor beta chain was recorded in a study of blood T cell repertoires in COVID-19. Repertoires were generated with immunoSEQ multiplex PCR, while TCRdb's copy carries only in-frame clones and drops some. The sample consists of about 200,000 clones, 88% of them appearing once. Germline CDR1 is SGDLS and CDR2 is YYNGEE. V trimming: 0 bases; J trimming: 1 base; junction bases outside the gene matches: 4. The CDR3 extends over 15 amino acids. This chain joins TRBV9 and TRBJ2-7; TRBD1 agrees at 7 bases. Sequenced input: peripheral blood. The TCR sequence derives from a man aged 50 to 60 with COVID-19, enrolled during active disease. The CDR3 reads CASSVGGTESYEQYF. In DNA form, the CDR3 reads TGTGCCAGCAGCGTAGGAGGGACAGAGTCCTACGAGCAGTACTTC. Variable domain in full (rest from reference TRBV9 and TRBJ2-7): DSGVTQTPKHLITATGQRVTLRCSPRSGDLSVYWYQQSLDQGLQFLIQYYNGEERAKGNILERFSAQQFPDLHSELNLSSLELGDSALYFCASSVGGTESYEQYFGPGTRLTVT.